This T cell receptor beta chain was recovered during a study of radiotherapy plus CTLA-4 blockade in lung cancer. The trim removed 3 bases at V and 11 bases at J, leaving 17 bases unmatched. The CDR3 totals 17 residues. The germline CDR1 and CDR2 sequences are LGHNA and YSLEER. Profiling relied on immunoSEQ multiplex PCR, and the TCRdb table lists in-frame clones only, not all of them. The table lists about 59,000 clones, about 80% of them singletons, with 6.1% in the top ten. This clonotype originated in a human donor with non-small cell lung cancer whose response to radiotherapy plus ipilimumab could not be evaluated. The specimen was peripheral blood, collected from a patient treated with radiotherapy plus ipilimumab. This chain joins TRBV4-3 and TRBJ2-3; TRBD2 matches 10 bases. The CDR3 bases are TGCGCCAGCAGCCAGGAACGGACTAGCGGCGGGAATTCAGGGCAGTATTTT. Protein: CASSQERTSGGNSGQYF.